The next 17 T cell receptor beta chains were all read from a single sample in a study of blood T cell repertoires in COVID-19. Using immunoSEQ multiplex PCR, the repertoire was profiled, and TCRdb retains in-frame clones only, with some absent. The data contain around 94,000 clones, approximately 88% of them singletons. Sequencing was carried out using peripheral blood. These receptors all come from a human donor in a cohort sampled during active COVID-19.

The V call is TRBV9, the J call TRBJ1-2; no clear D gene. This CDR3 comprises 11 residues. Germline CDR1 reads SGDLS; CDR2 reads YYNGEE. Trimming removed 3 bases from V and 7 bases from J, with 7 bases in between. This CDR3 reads CASSAPSGYTF. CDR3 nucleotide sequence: TGTGCCAGCAGCGCCCCCAGTGGCTACACCTTC.

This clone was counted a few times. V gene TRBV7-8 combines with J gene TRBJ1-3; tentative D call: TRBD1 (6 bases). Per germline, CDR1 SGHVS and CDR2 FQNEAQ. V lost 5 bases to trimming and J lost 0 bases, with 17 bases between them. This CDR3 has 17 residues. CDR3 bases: TGTGCCAGCAGCCAGAGTACTGACAGGAACTCTGGAAACACCATATATTTT. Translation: CASSQSTDRNSGNTIYF.

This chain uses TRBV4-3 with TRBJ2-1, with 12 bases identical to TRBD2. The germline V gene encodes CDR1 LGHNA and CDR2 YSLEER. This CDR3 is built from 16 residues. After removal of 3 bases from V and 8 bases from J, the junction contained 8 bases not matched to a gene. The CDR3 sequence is CASSQDLAGGGDEQFF. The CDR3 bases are TGCGCCAGCAGCCAGGATCTAGCGGGGGGGGGCGATGAGCAGTTCTTC.

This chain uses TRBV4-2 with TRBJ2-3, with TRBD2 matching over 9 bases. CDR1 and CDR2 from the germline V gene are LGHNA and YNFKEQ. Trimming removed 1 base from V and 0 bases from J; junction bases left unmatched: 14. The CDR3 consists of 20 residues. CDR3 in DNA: TGTGCCAGCAGCCAAGGGGCTAGCGGGACTCTTCGTGATAGCACAGATACGCAGTATTTT. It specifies CASSQGASGTLRDSTDTQYF.

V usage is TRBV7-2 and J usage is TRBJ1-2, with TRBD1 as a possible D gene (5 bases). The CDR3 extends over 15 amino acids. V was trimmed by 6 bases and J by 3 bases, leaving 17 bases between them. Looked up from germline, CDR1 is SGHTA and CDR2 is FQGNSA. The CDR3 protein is CASSHPGQGYYGYTF. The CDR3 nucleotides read TGTGCCAGCAGTCACCCCGGGCAGGGCTACTATGGCTACACCTTC.

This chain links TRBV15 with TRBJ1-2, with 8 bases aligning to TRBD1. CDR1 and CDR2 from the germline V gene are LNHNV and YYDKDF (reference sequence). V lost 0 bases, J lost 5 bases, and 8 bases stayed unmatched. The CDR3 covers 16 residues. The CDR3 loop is CATSRETGVGRYGYTF. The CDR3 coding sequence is TGTGCCACCAGCAGAGAGACAGGGGTGGGGAGGTATGGCTACACCTTC.

CDR3 residues: CASILSTGNYGYTF. The DNA of the CDR3 is TGTGCCAGCATCCTCTCGACAGGGAACTATGGCTACACCTTC. V usage is TRBV28 and J usage is TRBJ1-2; 7 nucleotides agree with TRBD1. V shed 7 bases and J 2 bases; nucleotides not matched to a gene: 7. The V gene's germline CDR1 is MDHEN and CDR2 SYDVKM. CDR3 length: 14 residues.

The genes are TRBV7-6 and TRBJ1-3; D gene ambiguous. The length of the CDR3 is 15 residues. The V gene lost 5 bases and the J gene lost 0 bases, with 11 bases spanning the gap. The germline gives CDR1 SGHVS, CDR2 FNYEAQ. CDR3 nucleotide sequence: TGTGCCAGCAGCCCCACATCGTTCTCTGGAAACACCATATATTTT. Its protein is CASSPTSFSGNTIYF.

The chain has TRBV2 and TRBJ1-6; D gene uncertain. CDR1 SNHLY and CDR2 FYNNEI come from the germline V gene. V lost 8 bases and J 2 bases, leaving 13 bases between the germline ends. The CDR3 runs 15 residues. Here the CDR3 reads CASHPERTYNSPLHF. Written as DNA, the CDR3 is TGTGCCAGCCACCCAGAACGTACCTATAATTCACCCCTCCACTTT.

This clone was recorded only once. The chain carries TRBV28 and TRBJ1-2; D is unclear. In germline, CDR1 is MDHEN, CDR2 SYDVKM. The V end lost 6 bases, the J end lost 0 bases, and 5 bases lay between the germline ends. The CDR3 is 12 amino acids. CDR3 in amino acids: CASRQPNYGYTF. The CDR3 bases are TGTGCCAGCAGACAACCTAACTATGGCTACACCTTC.

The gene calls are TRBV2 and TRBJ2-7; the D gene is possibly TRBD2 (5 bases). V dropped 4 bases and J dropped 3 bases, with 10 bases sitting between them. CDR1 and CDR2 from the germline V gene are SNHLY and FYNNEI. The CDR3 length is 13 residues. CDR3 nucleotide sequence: TGTGCCAGCAGTGTTCACGGAGGCTACGAGCAGTACTTC. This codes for CASSVHGGYEQYF.

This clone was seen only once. CDR3 DNA sequence: TGTGCCAGCAGCCAAGAATCGGGTACCTACGAGCAGTACTTC. It codes for CASSQESGTYEQYF. The chain joins TRBV4-2 to TRBJ2-7; D not resolved. V lost 0 bases and J lost 2, with 8 bases in between. CDR1 and CDR2 (germline): LGHNA, YNFKEQ. The CDR3 loop spans 14 amino acids.

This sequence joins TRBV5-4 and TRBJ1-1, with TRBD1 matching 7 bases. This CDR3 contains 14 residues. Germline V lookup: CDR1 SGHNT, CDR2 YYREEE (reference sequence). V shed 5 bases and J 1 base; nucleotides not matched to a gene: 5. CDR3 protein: CASRRQGGNTEAFF. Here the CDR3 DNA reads TGTGCCAGCAGGCGGCAGGGGGGGAACACTGAAGCTTTCTTT.

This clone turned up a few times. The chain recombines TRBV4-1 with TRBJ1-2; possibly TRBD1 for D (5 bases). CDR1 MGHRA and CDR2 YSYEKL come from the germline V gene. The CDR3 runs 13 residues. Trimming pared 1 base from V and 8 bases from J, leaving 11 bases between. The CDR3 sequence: CASSQVQGRGYTF. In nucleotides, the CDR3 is TGCGCCAGCAGCCAAGTTCAGGGCCGGGGCTACACCTTC.

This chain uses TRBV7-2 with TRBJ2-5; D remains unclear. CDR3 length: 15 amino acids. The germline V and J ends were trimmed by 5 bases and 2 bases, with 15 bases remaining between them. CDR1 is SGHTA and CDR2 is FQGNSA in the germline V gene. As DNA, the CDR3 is TGTGCCAGCAGCCGCAGCCCCGACAAACAAGAGACCCAGTACTTC. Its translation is CASSRSPDKQETQYF.

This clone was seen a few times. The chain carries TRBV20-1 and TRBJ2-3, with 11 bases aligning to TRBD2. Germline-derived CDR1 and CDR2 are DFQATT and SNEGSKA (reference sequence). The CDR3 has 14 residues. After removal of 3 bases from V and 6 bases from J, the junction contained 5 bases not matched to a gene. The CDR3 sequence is CSASYSGGADTQYF. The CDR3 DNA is TGCAGTGCTAGTTATAGCGGGGGGGCCGATACGCAGTATTTT.

CDR3 sequence (DNA): TGTGCCAGCAGCTTTAGGGGCGCGGAGACCCAGTACTTC. This encodes CASSFRGAETQYF. The V call is TRBV7-8, the J call TRBJ2-5, with a possible D match to TRBD1 (5 bases). V lost 3 bases and J lost 5, with 10 bases in between. The CDR3 is made up of 13 amino acids. Germline CDR1 reads SGHVS; CDR2 reads FQNEAQ.